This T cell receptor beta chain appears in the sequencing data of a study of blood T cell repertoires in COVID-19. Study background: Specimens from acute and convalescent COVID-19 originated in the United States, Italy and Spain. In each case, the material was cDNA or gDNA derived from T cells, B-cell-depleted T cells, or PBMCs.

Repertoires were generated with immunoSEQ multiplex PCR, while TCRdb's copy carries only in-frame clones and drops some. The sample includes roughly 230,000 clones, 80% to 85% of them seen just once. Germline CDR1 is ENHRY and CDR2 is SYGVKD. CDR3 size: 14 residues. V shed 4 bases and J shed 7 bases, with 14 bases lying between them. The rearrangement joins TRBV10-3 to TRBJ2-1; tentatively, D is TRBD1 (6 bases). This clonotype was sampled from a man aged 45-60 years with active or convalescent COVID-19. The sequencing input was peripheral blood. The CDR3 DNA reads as TGTGCCATCAGTGGGACAGACGAGGGGAATGAGCAGTTCTTC. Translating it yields CAISGTDEGNEQFF.